This note documents a single TCR beta chain sequence. Its antigen remains unidentified. J lost 6 bases, V lost 0 bases, and 8 bases had no gene match. Germline assignment: CDR1 KGHSH and CDR2 LQKENI. CDR3 length: 16 amino acids. It was from 2 million PBMCs stored at -80 C that the unsorted libraries were obtained. These data come from a study of neurological immune-mediated disorders. TCRdb processed the 5' RACE reads anew with MiXCR; each CDR3 protein has one entry. This sample has approximately 46,000 distinct CDR3 sequences, with approximately 2.8% found just once. Points from the study as a whole: Phylogenetic grouping assigned the repertoires of 18 of 34 multiple sclerosis patients to one related-CDR3 cluster, which constitutes a possible signature.

The sample consisted of PBMCs. This chain joins TRBV18 and TRBJ1-2; 9 nucleotides line up with TRBD1. The TCR was taken from a woman in her fifties or sixties with multiple sclerosis. CDR3 nucleotide sequence: TGTGCCAGCTCACCACCCTCGGACAGGGGCACCCATGGCTACACCTTC. This translates into CASSPPSDRGTHGYTF.